The 21 T cell receptor beta chains in this list originate from one sample, sequenced in a study of OX40 agonist ivuxolimab in advanced cancers. The library was obtained by the immunoSEQ multiplex PCR assay. The table comes from immuneACCESS by way of TCRdb, which keeps in-frame sequences with V and J called. Part of the clones is missing from these tables; in studies checked, under half for an unresolved V gene and the rest for unknown reasons. This sample gives tens of thousands of clones in total; roughly 84% of them show up just once. Over 0.95% of the sample rests with the top ten. This material consisted of CD4+ or CD8+ T cells sorted from blood, taken in a trial of the OX40 agonist ivuxolimab. The receptors originated from an adult with an advanced solid tumor such as melanoma, head and neck, liver or kidney cancer.

Regarding this clone: In the same sample, other DNA sequences code for this CDR3. The rearrangement uses TRBV19 and TRBJ1-2, with 9 bases that match TRBD1. CDR1 is LNHDA, CDR2 SQIVND, per germline (reference sequence). This CDR3 has 15 amino acids. The V segment lost 2 bases and the J segment 2 bases; nucleotides outside the gene matches: 3. In DNA form, the CDR3 reads TGTGCCAGTAGTATATCCGGGACAGGGAACTATGGCTACACCTTC. It translates to CASSISGTGNYGYTF.

The chain couples TRBV18 to TRBJ1-4; no definite D call. The V and J ends lost 7 bases and 7 bases respectively, with 13 bases between them. CDR1 and CDR2 (germline): KGHSH, LQKENI. This CDR3 comprises 13 residues. CDR3 DNA: TGTGCCAGCTTATTCTCGGCAGGTGAAAAACTGTTTTTT. Protein product: CASLFSAGEKLFF.

The V gene is TRBV5-1, the J gene TRBJ2-3; D is unresolved. The V gene's germline CDR1 is SGHRS and CDR2 YFSETQ. The germline V and J ends were trimmed by 2 bases and 0 bases, with 4 bases remaining between them. The CDR3 sequence is 13 residues long. The CDR3 DNA is TGCGCCAGCAGCTTCGCTAGCACAGATACGCAGTATTTT. Translation gives CASSFASTDTQYF.

The gene calls are TRBV9 and TRBJ2-4; 7 bases match TRBD2. J lost 5 bases, V lost 2 bases, and 4 bases had no gene match. The CDR3 is 14 residues long. Looked up from germline, CDR1 is SGDLS and CDR2 is YYNGEE. The CDR3 is CASSVGLRENIQYF. The DNA for the CDR3 is TGTGCCAGCAGCGTGGGACTAAGGGAAAACATTCAGTACTTC. The complete variable domain, with remaining parts taken from reference TRBV9 and TRBJ2-4, reads DSGVTQTPKHLITATGQRVTLRCSPRSGDLSVYWYQQSLDQGLQFLIQYYNGEERAKGNILERFSAQQFPDLHSELNLSSLELGDSALYFCASSVGLRENIQYFGAGTRLSVL.

About this clone: The junction shows a germline mismatch at one end, possibly a read error. V is TRBV5-1 and J is TRBJ1-1; D unresolved. CDR3 length: 12 amino acids. The V gene's germline CDR1 is SGHRS and CDR2 YFSETQ. The CDR3 nucleotides are TGCGCCAGCAGCTTGTATAACAGTGAAGCTTTCTTT. Protein product: CASSLYNSEAFF.

This clone was picked up a small number of times. The chain carries TRBV15 and TRBJ1-5; 7 positions match TRBD1. Germline trimming cut 0 bases from V and 3 bases from J; bases unmatched to any gene: 11. Germline V gives CDR1 LNHNV, CDR2 YYDKDF (reference sequence). The CDR3 is 18 residues long. The CDR3 DNA follows: TGTGCCACCAGCAGAGATGGGGGGGCAGGGGGTTCCAATCAGCCCCAGCATTTT. Its translation: CATSRDGGAGGSNQPQHF.

The chain employs TRBV5-1 and TRBJ2-3, with 15 bases matching TRBD2. There are 17 residues in the CDR3. Per the germline V gene, CDR1 is SGHRS and CDR2 is YFSETQ. With V trimmed by 7 bases and J by 2 bases, 8 bases remained unmatched. The DNA for the CDR3 is TGCGCCAGCGCTGGTGGGACTAGCGGGGGGAACACAGATACGCAGTATTTT. Protein: CASAGGTSGGNTDTQYF.

The chain combines TRBV11-2 with TRBJ1-2, with 8 bases identical to TRBD1. The CDR3 is made up of 17 amino acids. With 0 bases clipped from V and 2 bases from J, the junction kept 8 bases outside the gene matches. Germline assignment: CDR1 SGHAT and CDR2 FQNNGV. CDR3 sequence (DNA): TGTGCCAGCAGCTTAGATCGGGGGACAGGCGCCAACTATGGCTACACCTTC. Protein sequence: CASSLDRGTGANYGYTF.

The chain uses TRBV9 and TRBJ2-3; D unclear. The germline V gene encodes CDR1 SGDLS and CDR2 YYNGEE. Between the trimmed V and J ends, which lost 4 bases and 2 bases, there was a span of 8 bases. The CDR3 length is 13 residues. The CDR3 loop reads CASSSENTDTQYF. The CDR3 bases are TGTGCCAGCAGCTCAGAGAACACAGATACGCAGTATTTT.

The chain has TRBV10-3 and TRBJ1-1; D is perhaps TRBD1 (5 bases). The CDR3 covers 14 residues. Germline CDR1 reads ENHRY; CDR2 reads SYGVKD. The V and J ends lost 0 bases and 6 bases respectively, with 11 bases between them. The CDR3 region is CAISESWGEAEAFF. In nucleotides, the CDR3 is TGTGCCATCAGTGAGTCGTGGGGGGAAGCTGAAGCTTTCTTT.

The chain combines TRBV4-3 with TRBJ2-1, with 11 positions matching TRBD2. The germline V gene has CDR1 LGHNA and CDR2 YSLEER. J lost 2 bases, V lost 6 bases, and 6 bases had no gene match. This CDR3 region has 16 residues. The CDR3 bases are TGCGCCAGCAGTCTTCTAGCGGGGGGTCCCTACAATGAGCAGTTCTTC. This translates into CASSLLAGGPYNEQFF.

This clone was picked up one time. The genes are TRBV7-9 and TRBJ2-7; 7 positions match TRBD1. J lost 0 bases, V lost 2 bases, and 4 bases had no gene match. CDR3 size: 15 residues. CDR1 is SEHNR, CDR2 FQNEAQ, per germline (reference sequence). The DNA of the CDR3 is TGTGCCAGCAGCTTAACGGGGACAGTCTCCTACGAGCAGTACTTC. Translated: CASSLTGTVSYEQYF.

Only a few counts were recorded for this clone. The same CDR3 can be traced to other DNA sequences in this sample. The V gene is TRBV4-3, the J gene TRBJ2-5, with D unclear. V lost 0 bases and J lost 7, with 9 bases in between. CDR3 length: 13 amino acids. Germline V gene sequence: CDR1 LGHNA, CDR2 YSLEER. The CDR3 loop is CASSQEGWGTQYF. For the CDR3, the DNA is TGCGCCAGCAGCCAAGAAGGGTGGGGGACCCAGTACTTC.

V gene TRBV27 combines with J gene TRBJ1-2; the D is unclear. CDR1 and CDR2 from the germline V gene are MNHEY and SMNVEV (reference sequence). Trimming took off 6 bases at V and 4 bases at J, with 21 bases between the two ends. The CDR3 runs 16 residues. CDR3 sequence reads: CASSRLGKGGVYGYTF. The CDR3 DNA sequence: TGTGCCAGCAGCCGCTTAGGGAAGGGCGGTGTCTATGGCTACACCTTC.

The chain carries TRBV12-5 and TRBJ2-1, with 8 bases identical to TRBD2. Germline lookup yields CDR1 LGHNT and CDR2 FRNRAP. Trimming took 4 bases from V and 8 from J; bases not matched to a gene: 25. CDR3 length: 20 residues. CDR3 region: CASGSTPDGGARLAWHEQFF. Written as DNA, the CDR3 is TGTGCTAGTGGTTCCACTCCTGACGGGGGGGCTAGGCTGGCTTGGCATGAGCAGTTCTTC.

This clone was recorded a few times. The rearrangement links TRBV2 to TRBJ1-6; 8 positions agree with TRBD1. The V gene's germline CDR1 is SNHLY and CDR2 FYNNEI. The junction had 0 bases not matched to a gene; V was cut back by 4 bases and J by 7 bases. The CDR3 is 13 residues long. CDR3 in DNA: TGTGCCAGCAGTGGACAGGGGAATTCACCCCTCCACTTT. It is translated as CASSGQGNSPLHF.

This rearrangement joins TRBV5-1 to TRBJ2-3, with 7 positions matching TRBD2. The germline V gene encodes CDR1 SGHRS and CDR2 YFSETQ. CDR3 length: 15 residues. V shed 5 bases, J shed 8 bases, and the junction held 14 bases outside the gene matches. DNA for the CDR3: TGCGCCAGCAGGGTGGCCTCCTCGGGGGGTAGTACGCAGTATTTT. This translates into CASRVASSGGSTQYF.

The CDR3 loop is CASSLGPGDTQYF. In DNA, the CDR3 is TGCGCCAGCAGCTTGGGTCCGGGAGATACGCAGTATTTT. The gene calls are TRBV5-1 and TRBJ2-3; no definite D call. The germline V and J ends were trimmed by 0 bases and 5 bases, with 7 bases remaining between them. Germline CDR1 reads SGHRS; CDR2 reads YFSETQ. The CDR3 covers 13 residues.

J is TRBJ1-1 and V is TRBV7-2; maybe TRBD1 (5 bases). Looked up from germline, CDR1 is SGHTA and CDR2 is FQGNSA. Trimming stripped 4 bases from V and 5 bases from J, with 17 bases between. CDR3 length equals 15 residues. In DNA, the CDR3 is TGTGCCAGCAGCTCACTCCCGTCGGGGGTAACTGAAGCTTTCTTT. This encodes CASSSLPSGVTEAFF.

The chain employs TRBV5-6 and TRBJ2-7; TRBD1 matches at 7 bases. CDR1 and CDR2 (germline): SGHDT, YYEEEE. This CDR3 has 14 amino acids. Trimming cost V 0 bases and J 4 bases; bases outside gene matches: 4. As DNA, the CDR3 is TGTGCCAGCAGCTTGGCTGCAGGGGGATACGAGCAGTACTTC. Protein: CASSLAAGGYEQYF.

This chain joins TRBV10-3 and TRBJ2-1, with 7 bases aligning to TRBD1. This CDR3 is 16 amino acids long. J was trimmed by 0 bases and V by 6 bases; bases with no gene match: 8. CDR1 and CDR2 (germline): ENHRY, SYGVKD. The CDR3 sequence is CAIRGDSQSSYNEQFF. CDR3 nucleotide sequence: TGTGCCATCAGGGGGGACAGTCAAAGCTCCTACAATGAGCAGTTCTTC.